A selection of T cell receptor beta chains follows, all from one sample in a study of T cells in Graves' hyperthyroidism and ophthalmopathy. TCRdb re-called the multiplex PCR reads with MiXCR, one entry per CDR3 protein. The repertoire has a few hundred thousand distinct CDR3 sequences, less than 20% of them found once; the top ten carry roughly 13%. Specimen: blood. Receptors originate from a young woman with Graves' hyperthyroidism. Each CDR3 is given with its conserved first and last residue. The order of the fields is D gene, J gene, clone size, V gene, CDR3 protein, CDR3 DNA. A D gene is named only where the DNA matches it firmly. Clone size is given for some rows only: seen once, a few or many times, or a class if the clone is expanded.

. TRBJ2-7 many TRBV28 CASSSQRPQGSKGKLRVGQYF TGTGCCAGCAGCTCCCAAAGACCACAGGGATCAAAGGGGAAACTACGAGTCGGGCAGTACTTC
TRBD1 TRBJ1-5 . TRBV4-1 CASSQDSLTVQGRNQPQHF TGCGCCAGCAGCCAAGATTCGCTGACCGTACAGGGGAGGAATCAGCCCCAGCATTTT
. TRBJ2-3 many TRBV11-3 CASSLLFGDTQYF TGTGCCAGCAGCTTATTGTTTGGAGATACGCAGTATTTT
. TRBJ1-1 few TRBV12-3/TRBV12-4 CASNLRDTEAFF TGTGCCAGCAACCTTAGAGACACTGAAGCTTTCTTT
. TRBJ1-2 . TRBV29-1 CSVERGGHGYTF TGCAGCGTTGAACGGGGTGGCCATGGCTACACCTTC
. TRBJ1-2 few TRBV25-1 CASSDGRLIGTNYGYTF TGTGCCAGCAGTGATGGCAGGCTTATAGGCACTAACTATGGCTACACCTTC
. TRBJ2-7 many TRBV6-5 CASSYSRGGYEQYF TGTGCCAGCAGTTACTCGCGTGGGGGCTACGAGCAGTACTTC
TRBD1 TRBJ1-2 many TRBV11-2 CASSLGTGTGEWYGYTF TGTGCCAGCAGCTTAGGAACCGGGACAGGGGAGTGGTATGGCTACACCTTC
. TRBJ1-3 many TRBV18 CASSTRAILSGNTIYF TGTGCCAGCTCAACCCGCGCCATACTCTCTGGAAACACCATATATTTT
. TRBJ2-3 . TRBV4-1 CASSQDQGGFSTDTQYF TGCGCCAGCAGCCAAGATCAAGGCGGGTTTAGCACAGATACGCAGTATTTT
TRBD2 TRBJ2-1 many TRBV28 CASIGLAGYNEQFF TGTGCCAGCATAGGACTAGCGGGTTACAATGAGCAGTTCTTC
. TRBJ1-2 once TRBV4-2 CASSQDRDTRDYGYTF TGTGCCAGCAGCCAAGATCGGGATACTCGGGACTATGGCTACACCTTC
TRBD2 TRBJ2-7 many TRBV20-1 CSATPGLAGAYEQYF TGCAGTGCTACCCCTGGACTAGCGGGAGCCTACGAGCAGTACTTC
TRBD1 TRBJ1-4 few TRBV19 CASTRGQGREKLFF TGTGCCAGTACTCGAGGACAGGGTCGAGAAAAACTGTTTTTT
. TRBJ2-1 few TRBV7-2 CASSLSSQPGYEQFF TGTGCCAGCAGCTTAAGTAGTCAACCCGGCTATGAGCAGTTCTTC
TRBD2 TRBJ2-1 many TRBV5-1 CASSFRSSGSNEQFF TGCGCCAGCAGCTTTAGGTCTAGCGGGAGCAATGAGCAGTTCTTC
. TRBJ2-1 many TRBV4-3 CASSQAGSYNEQFF TGCGCCAGCAGCCAAGCGGGGTCATACAATGAGCAGTTCTTC
. TRBJ2-1 . TRBV10-3 CAIGLGSRSNEQFF TGTGCCATCGGCCTCGGATCCCGTTCCAATGAGCAGTTCTTC
TRBD1 TRBJ2-6 few TRBV7-9 CASRTGTGGAGANVLTF TGTGCCAGCAGAACCGGGACAGGGGGTGCTGGGGCCAACGTCCTGACTTTC
TRBD1 TRBJ2-7 many TRBV18 CASSRRTGQEQYF TGTGCCAGCTCACGACGGACAGGGCAAGAGCAGTACTTC
. TRBJ1-2 many TRBV5-5 CASSWGLRSDYGYTF TGTGCCAGCAGCTGGGGGCTAAGGTCGGACTATGGCTACACCTTC
. TRBJ1-4 few TRBV12-3/TRBV12-4 CASSRQAEKLFF TGTGCCAGCAGCCGGCAGGCTGAAAAACTGTTTTTT
. TRBJ1-2 few TRBV27 CASSFSSGPLDYGYTF TGTGCCAGCAGTTTCTCGTCAGGACCTTTGGACTATGGCTACACCTTC
. TRBJ1-5 . TRBV6-5 CASSFYRGLTPNQPQHF TGTGCCAGCAGTTTTTATCGGGGACTTACCCCCAATCAGCCCCAGCATTTT
. TRBJ1-1 few TRBV15 CATSSSRTNTEAFF TGTGCCACCAGTAGTAGCAGGACGAACACTGAAGCTTTCTTT
TRBD2 TRBJ2-3 . TRBV19 CASSRSGGPDTQYF TGTGCCAGTAGTCGGTCGGGGGGGCCGGATACGCAGTATTTT
TRBD1 TRBJ1-5 . TRBV7-2 CASSLARGQEPQHF TGTGCCAGCAGCTTAGCGAGGGGGCAGGAGCCCCAGCATTTT
TRBD1 TRBJ1-1 . TRBV20-1 CSARDVRGRDTEAFF TGCAGTGCTAGAGATGTCAGGGGGCGGGACACTGAAGCTTTCTTT
. TRBJ2-7 many TRBV6-5 CASSYSRQYEQYF TGTGCCAGCAGTTACAGTCGACAGTACGAGCAGTACTTC
TRBD1 TRBJ2-7 many TRBV28 CASSPSRDRAPEQYF TGTGCCAGCAGCCCTAGCCGGGACAGGGCCCCCGAGCAGTACTTC
TRBD2 TRBJ2-3 many TRBV5-1 CASSLASGGDTDTQYF TGCGCCAGCAGCTTGGCTAGCGGGGGAGACACAGATACGCAGTATTTT
TRBD2 TRBJ2-7 few TRBV9 CASSPEREGLYEQYF TGTGCCAGCAGCCCCGAGCGGGAGGGCCTATACGAGCAGTACTTC
. TRBJ2-7 many TRBV20-1 CSASDRVPYEQYF TGCAGTGCTTCGGACAGAGTTCCCTACGAGCAGTACTTC
TRBD2 TRBJ2-3 . TRBV11-2 CASSSGTSGRATDTQYF TGTGCCAGCAGCTCCGGGACTAGCGGGAGGGCCACAGATACGCAGTATTTT
. TRBJ2-7 many TRBV6-2/TRBV6-3 CASTLTTLSSYEQYF TGTGCCAGCACCTTAACCACCCTGAGCTCCTACGAGCAGTACTTC
TRBD2 TRBJ2-2 . TRBV20-1 CSARAGGRTGELFF TGCAGTGCTAGGGCGGGGGGGCGTACCGGGGAGCTGTTTTTT
TRBD1 TRBJ1-4 few TRBV5-1 CASSVTGEDEKLFF TGCGCCAGCAGCGTTACAGGGGAAGACGAAAAACTGTTTTTT
TRBD2 TRBJ2-7 many TRBV3-1 CASSQMTSASYEQYF TGTGCCAGCAGCCAGATGACTAGCGCATCCTACGAGCAGTACTTC
TRBD2 TRBJ2-1 many TRBV7-8 CASSLGLAGGHEQFF TGTGCCAGCAGCTTAGGACTAGCGGGAGGACATGAGCAGTTCTTC
TRBD1 TRBJ2-3 few TRBV25-1 CASSEFLLGTGTDTQYF TGTGCCAGCAGTGAATTTCTCTTGGGGACAGGGACAGATACGCAGTATTTT
. TRBJ2-3 . TRBV28 CASTRSLLDHTQYF TGTGCCAGCACCCGTTCTTTGTTAGATCATACGCAGTATTTT
. TRBJ1-2 . TRBV28 CASSRPGTNYGYTF TGTGCCAGCAGCCGCCCCGGGACTAACTATGGCTACACCTTC
. TRBJ2-3 few TRBV5-1 CASSLGEGTDTQYF TGCGCCAGCAGCTTGGGCGAGGGTACAGATACGCAGTATTTT
. TRBJ2-1 many TRBV7-9 CASSLSRVHNEQFF TGTGCCAGCAGCTTATCCCGGGTCCACAATGAGCAGTTCTTC
TRBD2 TRBJ2-7 many TRBV28 CASDSGLAGASGYYEQYF TGTGCCAGTGACTCTGGACTAGCGGGAGCCTCTGGGTACTACGAGCAGTACTTC
. TRBJ1-1 . TRBV7-6 CASSSDHNTEAFF TGTGCCAGCAGCTCCGACCACAACACTGAAGCTTTCTTT
TRBD2 TRBJ2-1 . TRBV19 CASSTMRGFFHNEQFF TGTGCCAGTAGTACGATGCGGGGGTTCTTTCACAATGAGCAGTTCTTC
. TRBJ1-2 many TRBV28 CASSLYRVTYGYTF TGTGCCAGCAGTTTATACAGGGTAACCTATGGCTACACCTTC